This T cell receptor (beta chain) appears in the sequencing data of a study of cytomegalovirus exposure and HLA in healthy donors (dated by TCRdb to about 2017). Turning to the overall study: According to an earlier analysis of a few hundred of the donors, about 179 million T cells yielded 120 million or so unique TCR beta sequences and approximately 300 Gb of sequence data. In a later analysis, previously published TCR beta repertoires from fewer than 750 donors were re-analyzed and high-resolution HLA genotyping was added so that TCR occurrence patterns could be studied. Donor age, sex, ethnicity and CMV serostatus were compiled together with the repertoire data. Rather than using new phenotypic data, the later analysis identified candidate immune exposures from TCR beta sequences and from how often those sequences occurred across donors. The study combined high-throughput TCR immunosequencing, statistical association of individual TCRs with disease status, and machine learning to predict cytomegalovirus infection status. An earlier analysis of 450 to 750 of the donors used high-throughput TCR beta sequencing to judge whether each TCR beta V gene segment behaved as functional or pseudogenic. A few DR-DQ haplotypes were treated as single units for association and clustering because of strong linkage in the cohort. The study profiled the T cell repertoires of under 700 subjects by immunosequencing and related them to cytomegalovirus serostatus. An early release covering more than 500 HLA-typed donors comprised 300 to 350 gigabases of sequencing data and 85 million to 100 million unique TCR sequences. Of the roughly 390 genotyped donors, approximately 83% fell in the genetic ancestry cluster associated with self-reported Caucasian donors. On average, roughly 200,000 unique TCR beta nucleotide sequences were sequenced per donor among fewer than 500 genotyped donors of the cohort, with around 19% of those sequences being non-productive. Both class I and class II loci were covered by HLA typing, at four-digit resolution. Genome-wide SNP genotypes for about 60% of the roughly 700 donors were used in a later genetic analysis, which treated that subset as a discovery cohort. Every discovery cohort repertoire had been produced on one sequencing platform. The study aimed to test whether signatures of past pathogen exposure could be identified by cataloging public T cell receptors. Typing coverage differed by locus: A, B, C, DRB1 and DQB1 were typed in about 629-640 donors, DQA1 in roughly 510, DPA1 in approximately 600, and DPB1 in about 450. A separate validation cohort of over 95 different subjects was used in addition to the roughly 700-subject first cohort. Points the paper makes about the study in general: CMV serostatus was the only immune exposure information available for the cohort. Presence/absence analyses assumed roughly uniform sequencing depth across donors, an assumption that may not hold. According to a later analysis, parvovirus B19, influenza, CMV and Epstein-Barr virus appeared linked to several top co-occurrence clusters. In this cohort, only TCR beta chains were sequenced, and detectable features were limited by the absence of alpha or paired-chain data. In an earlier analysis of a few hundred of the donors, most TCR beta V segments were observed in productive rearrangements about 87% or about 30% of the time, broadly matching IMGT annotations. Assigning TCR associations to individual alleles was difficult when HLA alleles, especially DR and DQ, strongly co-occurred. Across donors, most TCR sequences were observed very rarely, whereas some public TCRs were present in many individuals. The earlier analysis of some 560 of the donors excluded seventeen rarely observed V segments, including chromosome 9 orphons, because counts were too low. In vitro tests confirmed that a few of the cytomegalovirus-associated TCR beta chains recognize cytomegalovirus antigens. Because some donors lacked HLA typing at each locus, the association tests relied only on the typed subset. Compared with the approximately 670-donor mean, donors in an Asian-associated ancestry cluster had fewer N-insertions in productive TCRs, according to a later genetic analysis. The study gave a list of roughly 150 TCR beta chains associated with cytomegalovirus. The classifier was reported to diagnose cytomegalovirus status with high specificity and sensitivity in both the original cohort and the validation cohort. According to a later analysis, TCR association rates differed among HLA loci, with DRB1 alleles showing the most associated TCRs and HLA-C alleles showing the fewest. The authors suggested that the approach could potentially be extended to other disease states and immunological phenotypes. An association between a missense DCLRE1C variant and V-gene and J-gene trimming of TCR beta chains was found in a later genetic analysis and replicated in an independent cohort. Most CMV-associated TCR beta chains appeared to be HLA-restricted in a later analysis, and the HLA associations seemed to be driven largely by CMV exposure. A later analysis found that HLA-associated TCR beta chains were more clonally expanded and had lower generation probabilities than equally common non-associated chains. Correlated functional status among segregating V segments might reflect linkage disequilibrium, but an unknown experimental factor could not be ruled out. The sequencing pipeline was judged likely to have produced a cluster of highly shared sequence variants as a technical artifact. At a false discovery rate of 0.05, a later analysis linked 16,951 TCR beta sequences to specific HLA alleles. A further reported finding was that TCR beta sequences accurately predicted the HLA-A and HLA-B alleles for most subjects in the first cohort.

The cohort consisted of 650 to 850 healthy bone marrow donors. At the time of sampling, every cohort member was nominally healthy, though immune exposures that went unrecorded were likely present. The donor was CMV seropositive and belonged to the group of about 290 seropositive cohort members. Every donor gave a peripheral blood sample, and the peripheral blood mononuclear cells from that sample were used for TCR beta sequencing. The Qiagen DNeasy Blood Extraction Kit was used to extract genomic DNA from the blood cell samples. There are a few counts of this clone. This clone's antigen is unknown. Qualities for individual bases were not recorded, and no much larger clone is one base off. The library was prepared using the immunoSEQ multiplex PCR assay. The multiplex PCR relied on a mix of 60 forward primers for TCR Vbeta segments and 13 reverse primers for TCR Jbeta segments. Amplification of the CDR3 region of rearranged TCR beta genes was performed with a multiplex PCR assay on genomic DNA. The amplified TCR beta libraries were sequenced on the Illumina HiSeq System as 87-base-pair reads. The published analysis was carried out like this. In a later analysis, roughly 80 million unique TCR beta chains were counted across the approximately 640 repertoires, and approximately 11 million of these chains were shared by at least two donors. A nearest-neighbor algorithm error-corrected the raw reads and collapsed the reads into unique sequences, merging closely related sequences to remove PCR and sequencing errors. CDR3 sequences were aligned to IMGT reference sequences to assign V, D and J gene segments. For a sequence to be retained, a match of at least six nucleotides was required to both a V gene segment and a J gene segment. Rearrangements were called productive when the CDR3 lacked stop codons and stayed in frame with V and J; all others were non-productive. Following IMGT convention, CDR3 was defined as the stretch from the second conserved V-encoded cysteine to the conserved J-encoded phenylalanine. The earlier analysis of about 500 of the donors excluded sequences that lacked an unambiguous match to a single V gene segment. In an earlier analysis of roughly 600 of the donors, a V segment was called functional when productive rearrangements were above 56.7%, and segregating when the standard deviation between donors exceeded 5%. A statistical classification framework was built for diagnosing cytomegalovirus status from the catalog of TCR beta chain sequences. In a later analysis, TCR nucleotide sequences were compared against IMGT/GENE-DB human TR gene sequences so that V and J genes could be assigned. In a later analysis, CDR3 sequences and most-parsimonious VDJ recombination scenarios were assigned using the TCRdist pipeline. A later analysis defined each TCR beta chain by its CDR3 amino acid sequence plus V-gene family, and excluded reads lacking a unique V-gene family. To address suspected cross-contamination and a sequencing artifact, a later analysis removed several hundred highly shared, low-generation-probability nucleotide sequences. In a later analysis, a clonal expansion index was calculated for each public chain from normalized within-repertoire ranks of inferred template counts. In a later analysis, generation probabilities were computed using a VDJ recombination model fitted to out-of-frame rearrangements, and the results were checked against IGoR. In a later analysis, hypergeometric tests were used to score TCR-TCR, TCR-HLA and TCR-CMV co-occurrence, with a repertoire-size bias correction applied to TCR pairs. To estimate false discovery rates, a later analysis permuted the HLA or CMV assignments 20 times. A later analysis grouped co-occurring TCRs with DBSCAN, adding TCRdist sequence similarity when clustering within HLA-allele-positive subsets. For co-occurrence clustering, repertoires with fewer than 30,000 or more than 120,000 public chains were excluded, along with 5 or 6 repertoires with anomalous nucleotide sharing. Drawn from immuneACCESS, this table holds only the in-frame rearrangements with V and J called that TCRdb kept. Clones are partly lost; checked studies trace under half to an unresolved V gene and leave the rest unexplained. V and J calls and clone size are copied from that table; D and trimming were computed from the DNA. The sample table records around 120,000 clones; 70% to 80% of these occur just once. Around 8.5% of the sample rests with the top ten.

The source of this sequence is a woman aged 45-59 years in good health and CMV-seropositive. The specimen sequenced was PBMCs.

The CDR3 region reads CASETGWDSDTEAFF. The nucleotide sequence reads TGTGCCAGTGAAACAGGATGGGATTCGGACACTGAAGCTTTCTTT. The sequence joins TRBV19 to TRBJ1-1, with a tentative D gene TRBD1 over 5 matching bases. From the germline V gene (reference sequence), CDR1 is LNHDA and CDR2 is SQIVND. The CDR3 runs 15 amino acids, cysteine and phenylalanine included. The DNA shown is the 45-base CDR3, in frame from base 1. V lost 8 bases and J lost 3 bases; the stretch between them is 19 bases long.